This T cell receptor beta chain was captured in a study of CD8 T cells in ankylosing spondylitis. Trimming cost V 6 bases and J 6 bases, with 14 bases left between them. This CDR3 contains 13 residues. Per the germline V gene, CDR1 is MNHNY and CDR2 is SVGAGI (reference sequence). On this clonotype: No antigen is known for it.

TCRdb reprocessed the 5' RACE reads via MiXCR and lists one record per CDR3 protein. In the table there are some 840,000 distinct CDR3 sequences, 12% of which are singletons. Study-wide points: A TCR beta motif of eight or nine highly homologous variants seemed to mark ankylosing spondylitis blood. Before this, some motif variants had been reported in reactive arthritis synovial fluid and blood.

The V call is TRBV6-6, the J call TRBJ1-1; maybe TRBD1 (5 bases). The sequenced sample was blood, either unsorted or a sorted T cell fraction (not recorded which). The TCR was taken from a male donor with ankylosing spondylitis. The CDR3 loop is CASSGRARAEAFF. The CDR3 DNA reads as TGTGCCAGCAGCGGCAGGGCCAGGGCTGAAGCTTTCTTT.